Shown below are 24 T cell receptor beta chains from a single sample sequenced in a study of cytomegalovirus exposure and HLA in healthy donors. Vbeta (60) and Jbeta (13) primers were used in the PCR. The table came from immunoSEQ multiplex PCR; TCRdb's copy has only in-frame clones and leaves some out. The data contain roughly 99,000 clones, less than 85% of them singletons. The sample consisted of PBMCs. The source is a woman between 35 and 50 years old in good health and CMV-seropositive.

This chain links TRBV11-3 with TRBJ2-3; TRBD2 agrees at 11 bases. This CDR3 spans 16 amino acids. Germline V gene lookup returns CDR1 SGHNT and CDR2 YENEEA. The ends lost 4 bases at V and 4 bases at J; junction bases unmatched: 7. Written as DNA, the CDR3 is TGTGCCAGCAGCTCCCCTTATAGCGGGGGGGCAGATACGCAGTATTTT. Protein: CASSSPYSGGADTQYF.

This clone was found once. CDR3: CASSLGNQGYGYTF. In DNA form, the CDR3 reads TGTGCCAGCAGCTTAGGCAACCAGGGGTATGGCTACACCTTC. The rearrangement links TRBV7-2 to TRBJ1-2; D might be TRBD1 (6 bases). V lost 1 base to trimming and J lost 5 bases, with 11 bases between them. Germline V gene sequence: CDR1 SGHTA, CDR2 FQGNSA. This CDR3 has 14 amino acids.

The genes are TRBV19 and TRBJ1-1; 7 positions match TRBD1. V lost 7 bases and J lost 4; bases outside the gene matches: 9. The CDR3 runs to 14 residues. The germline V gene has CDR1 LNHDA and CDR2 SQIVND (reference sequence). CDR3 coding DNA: TGTGCCAGTAAAGAGACAGGGAGGCTCACTGAAGCTTTCTTT. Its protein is CASKETGRLTEAFF.

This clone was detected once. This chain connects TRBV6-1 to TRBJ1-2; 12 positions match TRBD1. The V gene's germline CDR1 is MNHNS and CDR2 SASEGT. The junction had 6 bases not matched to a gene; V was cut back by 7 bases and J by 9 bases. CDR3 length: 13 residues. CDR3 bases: TGTGCCAGCACCGGGACAGGGGGCATGAGCTACACCTTC. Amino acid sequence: CASTGTGGMSYTF.

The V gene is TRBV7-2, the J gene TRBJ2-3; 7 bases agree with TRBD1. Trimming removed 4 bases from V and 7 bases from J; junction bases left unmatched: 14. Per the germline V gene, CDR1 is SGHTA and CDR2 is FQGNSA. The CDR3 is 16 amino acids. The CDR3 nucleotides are TGTGCCAGCAGCTCGCAGAGGGGCAGGGGGATACATACGCAGTATTTT. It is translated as CASSSQRGRGIHTQYF.

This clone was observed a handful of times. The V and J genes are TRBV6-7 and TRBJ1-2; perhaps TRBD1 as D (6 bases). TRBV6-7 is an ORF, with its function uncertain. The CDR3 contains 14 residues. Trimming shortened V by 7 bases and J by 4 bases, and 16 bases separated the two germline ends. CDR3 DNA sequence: TGTGCCAGCAATCAGGAGGACAGTACCTATGGCTACACCTTC. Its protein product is CASNQEDSTYGYTF.

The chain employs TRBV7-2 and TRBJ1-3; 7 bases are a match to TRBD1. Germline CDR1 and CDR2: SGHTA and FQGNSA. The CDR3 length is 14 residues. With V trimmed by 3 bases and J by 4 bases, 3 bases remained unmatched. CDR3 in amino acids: CASSLSTGGNTIYF. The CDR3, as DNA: TGTGCCAGCAGCTTGTCGACAGGGGGAAACACCATATATTTT.

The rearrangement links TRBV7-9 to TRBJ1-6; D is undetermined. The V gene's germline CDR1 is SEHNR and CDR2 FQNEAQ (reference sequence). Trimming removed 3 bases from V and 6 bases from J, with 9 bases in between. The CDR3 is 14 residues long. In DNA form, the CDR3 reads TGTGCCAGCAGCTTCCGGCAGCGTAATTCACCCCTCCACTTT. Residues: CASSFRQRNSPLHF.

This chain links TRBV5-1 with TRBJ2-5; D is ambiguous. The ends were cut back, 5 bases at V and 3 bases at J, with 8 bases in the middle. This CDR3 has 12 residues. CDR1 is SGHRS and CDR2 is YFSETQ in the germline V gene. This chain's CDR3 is CASRLGEETQYF. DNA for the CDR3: TGCGCCAGCAGGCTCGGAGAAGAGACCCAGTACTTC.

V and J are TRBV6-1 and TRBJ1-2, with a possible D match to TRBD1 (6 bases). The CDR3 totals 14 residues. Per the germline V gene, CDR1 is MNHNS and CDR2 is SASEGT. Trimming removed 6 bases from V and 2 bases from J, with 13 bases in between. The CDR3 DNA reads TGTGCCAGCAGCGGTGGACAGCCGAACTATGGCTACACCTTC. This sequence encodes CASSGGQPNYGYTF.

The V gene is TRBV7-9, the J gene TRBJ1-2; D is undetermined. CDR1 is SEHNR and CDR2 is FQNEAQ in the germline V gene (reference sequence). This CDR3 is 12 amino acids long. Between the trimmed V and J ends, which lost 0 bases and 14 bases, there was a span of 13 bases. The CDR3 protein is CASSLARDGKTF. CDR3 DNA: TGTGCCAGCAGCTTAGCGCGTGACGGGAAAACCTTC.

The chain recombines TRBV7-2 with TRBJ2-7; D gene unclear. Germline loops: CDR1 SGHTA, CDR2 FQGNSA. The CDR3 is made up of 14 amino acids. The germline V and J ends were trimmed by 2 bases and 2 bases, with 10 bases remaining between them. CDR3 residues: CASSLQLTTYEQYF. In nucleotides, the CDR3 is TGTGCCAGCAGCTTACAGTTAACGACCTACGAGCAGTACTTC.

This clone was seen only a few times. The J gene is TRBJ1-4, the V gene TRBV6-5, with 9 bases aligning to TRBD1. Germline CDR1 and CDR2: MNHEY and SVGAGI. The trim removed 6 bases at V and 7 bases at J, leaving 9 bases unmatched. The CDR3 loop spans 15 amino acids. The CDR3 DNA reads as TGTGCCAGCAGGAAGACAGGGGGGATGAGTGAAAAACTGTTTTTT. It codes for CASRKTGGMSEKLFF.

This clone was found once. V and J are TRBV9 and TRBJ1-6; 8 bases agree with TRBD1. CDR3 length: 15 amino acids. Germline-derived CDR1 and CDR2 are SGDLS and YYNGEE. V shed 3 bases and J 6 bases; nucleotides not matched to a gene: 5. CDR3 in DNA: TGTGCCAGCAGCGCTACAGGGGGGGGTAATTCACCCCTCCACTTT. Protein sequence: CASSATGGGNSPLHF. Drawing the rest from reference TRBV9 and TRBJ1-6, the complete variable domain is DSGVTQTPKHLITATGQRVTLRCSPRSGDLSVYWYQQSLDQGLQFLIQYYNGEERAKGNILERFSAQQFPDLHSELNLSSLELGDSALYFCASSATGGGNSPLHFGNGTRLTVT.

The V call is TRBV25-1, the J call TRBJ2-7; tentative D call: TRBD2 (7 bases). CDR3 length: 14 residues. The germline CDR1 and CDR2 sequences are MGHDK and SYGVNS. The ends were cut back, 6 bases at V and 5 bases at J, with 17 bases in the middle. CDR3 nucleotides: TGTGCCAGCAGCCCTATCGGGGGGCGCGACGAGCAGTACTTC. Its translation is CASSPIGGRDEQYF.

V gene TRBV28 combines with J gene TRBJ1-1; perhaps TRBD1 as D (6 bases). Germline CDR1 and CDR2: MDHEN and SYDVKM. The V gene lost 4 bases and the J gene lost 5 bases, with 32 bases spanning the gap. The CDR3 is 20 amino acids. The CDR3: CASSYPGWSQKGGGRTEAFF. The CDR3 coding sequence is TGTGCCAGCAGTTATCCCGGGTGGTCACAAAAAGGGGGAGGGCGGACTGAAGCTTTCTTT.

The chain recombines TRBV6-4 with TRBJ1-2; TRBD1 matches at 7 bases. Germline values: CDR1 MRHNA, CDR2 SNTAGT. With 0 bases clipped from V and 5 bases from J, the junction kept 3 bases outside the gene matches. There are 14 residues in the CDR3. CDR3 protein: CASSDSEGAYGYTF. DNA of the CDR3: TGTGCCAGCAGTGACTCGGAGGGGGCATATGGCTACACCTTC.

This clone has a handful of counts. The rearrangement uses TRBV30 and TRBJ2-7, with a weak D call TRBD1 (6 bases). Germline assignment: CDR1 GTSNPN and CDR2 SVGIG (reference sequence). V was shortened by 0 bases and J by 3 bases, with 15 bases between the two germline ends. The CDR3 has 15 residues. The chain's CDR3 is CAWSVEGDTYYEQYF. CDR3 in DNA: TGTGCCTGGAGTGTTGAGGGGGACACCTACTACGAGCAGTACTTC.

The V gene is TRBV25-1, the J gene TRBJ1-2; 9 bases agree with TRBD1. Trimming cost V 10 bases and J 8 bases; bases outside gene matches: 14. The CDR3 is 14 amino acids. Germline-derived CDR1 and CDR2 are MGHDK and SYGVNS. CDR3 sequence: CATLIRDRAEGYTF. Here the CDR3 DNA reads TGTGCCACCTTAATCCGGGACAGGGCGGAAGGCTACACCTTC.

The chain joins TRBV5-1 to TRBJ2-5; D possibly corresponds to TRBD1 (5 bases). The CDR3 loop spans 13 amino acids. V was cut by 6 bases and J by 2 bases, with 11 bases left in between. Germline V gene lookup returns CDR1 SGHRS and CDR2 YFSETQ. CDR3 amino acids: CASKKDTQETQYF. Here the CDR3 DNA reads TGCGCCAGCAAAAAGGACACTCAAGAGACCCAGTACTTC.

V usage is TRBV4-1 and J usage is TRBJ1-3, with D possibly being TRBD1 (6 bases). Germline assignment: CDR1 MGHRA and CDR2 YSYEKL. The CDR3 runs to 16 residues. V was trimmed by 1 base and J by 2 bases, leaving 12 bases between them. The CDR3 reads CASSQVGAGAGNTIYF. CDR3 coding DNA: TGCGCCAGCAGCCAAGTGGGGGCAGGGGCTGGAAACACCATATATTTT.

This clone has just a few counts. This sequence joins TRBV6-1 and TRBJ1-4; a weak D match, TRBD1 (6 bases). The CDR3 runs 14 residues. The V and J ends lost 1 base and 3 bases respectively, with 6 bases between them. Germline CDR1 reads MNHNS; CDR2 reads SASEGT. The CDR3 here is CASSEGQANEKLFF. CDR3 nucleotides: TGTGCCAGCAGTGAAGGACAGGCTAATGAAAAACTGTTTTTT.

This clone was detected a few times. The CDR3 nucleotides are TGTGCCAGCAGTCGAGACGGGGGGGCCTCCTACGAGCAGTACTTC. It is translated as CASSRDGGASYEQYF. The genes are TRBV6-5 and TRBJ2-7; the match to TRBD2 covers 8 bases. Germline trimming cut 5 bases from V and 0 bases from J; bases unmatched to any gene: 6. Looked up from germline, CDR1 is MNHEY and CDR2 is SVGAGI. This CDR3 is 15 amino acids long.

The CDR3 reads CASSEAGALEKLFF. The CDR3 nucleotides read TGCGCCAGCAGTGAGGCAGGGGCGCTTGAAAAACTGTTTTTT. The chain joins TRBV10-2 to TRBJ1-4, with D perhaps TRBD1 (6 bases). Germline CDR1 reads WSHSY; CDR2 reads SAAADI. V was cut by 2 bases and J by 7 bases, with 11 bases left in between. There are 14 residues in the CDR3.